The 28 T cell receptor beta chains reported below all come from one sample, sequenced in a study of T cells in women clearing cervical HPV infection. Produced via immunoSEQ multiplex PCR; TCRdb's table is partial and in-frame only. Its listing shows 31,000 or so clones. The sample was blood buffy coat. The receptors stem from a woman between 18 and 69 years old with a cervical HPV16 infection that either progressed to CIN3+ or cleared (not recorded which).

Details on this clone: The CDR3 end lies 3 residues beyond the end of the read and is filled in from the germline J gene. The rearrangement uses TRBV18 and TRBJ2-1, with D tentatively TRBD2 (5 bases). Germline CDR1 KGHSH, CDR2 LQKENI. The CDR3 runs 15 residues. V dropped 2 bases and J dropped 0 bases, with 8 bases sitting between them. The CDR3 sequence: CASSPTGNSYNEQFF. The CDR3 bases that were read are TGTGCCAGCTCACCAACGGGGAACTCCTACAATGAG.

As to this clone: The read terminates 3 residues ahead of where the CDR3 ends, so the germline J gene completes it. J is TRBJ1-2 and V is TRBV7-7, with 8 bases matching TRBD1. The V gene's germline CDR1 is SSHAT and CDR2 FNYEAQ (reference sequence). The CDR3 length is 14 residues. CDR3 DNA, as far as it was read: TGTGCCAGCAGCTTAGGCAGGGGGCGACGGGAC. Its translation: CASSLGRGRRD. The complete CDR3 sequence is CASSLGRGRRDYTF.

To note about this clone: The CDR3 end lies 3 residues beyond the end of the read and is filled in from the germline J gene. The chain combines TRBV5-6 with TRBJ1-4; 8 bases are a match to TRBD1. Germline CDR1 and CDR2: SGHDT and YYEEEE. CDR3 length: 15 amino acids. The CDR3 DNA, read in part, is TGTGCCAGCAGTCCTCGCTACAGGGGGACTTCACCA. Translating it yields CASSPRYRGTSP. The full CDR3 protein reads CASSPRYRGTSPLFF.

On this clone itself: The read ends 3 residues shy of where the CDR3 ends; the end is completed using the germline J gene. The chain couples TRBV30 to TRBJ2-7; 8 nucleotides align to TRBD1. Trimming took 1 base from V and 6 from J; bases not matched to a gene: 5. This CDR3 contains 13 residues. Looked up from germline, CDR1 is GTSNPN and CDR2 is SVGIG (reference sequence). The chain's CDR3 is CAWSGTGFREQYF. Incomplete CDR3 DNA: TGTGCCTGGAGTGGGACAGGGTTCCGCGAG. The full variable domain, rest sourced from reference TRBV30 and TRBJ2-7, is SQTIHQWPATLVQPVGSPLSLECTVEGTSNPNLYWYRQAAGRGLQLLFYSVGIGQISSEVPQNLSASRPQDRQFILSSKKLLLSDSGFYLCAWSGTGFREQYFGPGTRLTVT.

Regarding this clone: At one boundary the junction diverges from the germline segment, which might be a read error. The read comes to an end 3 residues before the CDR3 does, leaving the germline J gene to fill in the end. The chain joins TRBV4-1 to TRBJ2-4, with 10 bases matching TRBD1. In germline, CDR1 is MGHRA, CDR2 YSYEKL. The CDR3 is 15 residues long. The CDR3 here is CTSIRGDRGESIQYF. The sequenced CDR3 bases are TGCACCAGCATAAGGGGGGACAGGGGCGAAAGCATT.

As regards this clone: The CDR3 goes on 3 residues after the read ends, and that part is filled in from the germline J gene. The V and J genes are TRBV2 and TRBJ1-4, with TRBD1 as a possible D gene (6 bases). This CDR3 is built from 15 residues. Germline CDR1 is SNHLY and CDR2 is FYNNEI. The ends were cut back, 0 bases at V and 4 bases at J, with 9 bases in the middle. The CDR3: CASSEAGRGNEKLFF. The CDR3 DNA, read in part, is TGTGCCAGCAGTGAAGCGGGCAGGGGTAATGAAAAA.

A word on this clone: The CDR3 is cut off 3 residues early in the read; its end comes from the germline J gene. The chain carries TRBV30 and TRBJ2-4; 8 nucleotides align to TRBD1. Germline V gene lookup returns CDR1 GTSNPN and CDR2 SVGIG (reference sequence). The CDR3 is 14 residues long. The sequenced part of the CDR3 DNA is TGTGCCTGGAGTCCCAACAGGGGGAGGTATGGT. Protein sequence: CAWSPNRGRYG. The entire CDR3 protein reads CAWSPNRGRYGQYF.

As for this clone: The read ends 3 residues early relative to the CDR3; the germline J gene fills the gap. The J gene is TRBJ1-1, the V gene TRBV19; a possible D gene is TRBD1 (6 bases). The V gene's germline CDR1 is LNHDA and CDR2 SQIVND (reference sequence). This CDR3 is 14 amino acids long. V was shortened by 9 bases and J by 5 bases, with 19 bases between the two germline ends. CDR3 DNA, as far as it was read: TGTGCCAGCACCAACACAGGGCGGGAGACTGAA. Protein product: CASTNTGRETE. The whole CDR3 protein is CASTNTGRETEAFF.

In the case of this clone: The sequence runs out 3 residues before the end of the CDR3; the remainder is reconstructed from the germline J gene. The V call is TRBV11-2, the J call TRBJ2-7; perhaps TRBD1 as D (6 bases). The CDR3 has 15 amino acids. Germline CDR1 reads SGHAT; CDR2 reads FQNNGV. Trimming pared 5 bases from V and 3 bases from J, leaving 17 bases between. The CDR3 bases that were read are TGTGCCAGCAGCGCCACCGGCGACAGGATCTACGAG. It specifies CASSATGDRIYE. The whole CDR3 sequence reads CASSATGDRIYEQYF.

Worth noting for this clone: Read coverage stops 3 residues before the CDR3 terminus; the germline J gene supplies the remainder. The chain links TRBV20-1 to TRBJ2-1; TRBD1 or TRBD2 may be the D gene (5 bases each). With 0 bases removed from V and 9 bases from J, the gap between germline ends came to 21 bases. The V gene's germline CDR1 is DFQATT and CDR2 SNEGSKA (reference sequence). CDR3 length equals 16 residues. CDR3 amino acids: CSARDLRGSPPREQFF. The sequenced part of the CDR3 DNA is TGCAGTGCTAGAGATCTGAGGGGCTCCCCTCCCCGTGAG.

The CDR3 here is CASSPSFGGDGYTF. CDR3 bases read: TGTGCCAGCAGCCCCTCCTTTGGGGGGGATGGC. The chain couples TRBV14 to TRBJ1-2, with TRBD1 as a possible D gene (5 bases). The CDR3 end falls 3 residues outside the read, so it is completed with the germline J gene. V dropped 4 bases and J dropped 6 bases, with 15 bases sitting between them. The CDR3 is 14 residues long. CDR1 and CDR2 from the germline V gene are SGHDN and FVKESK.

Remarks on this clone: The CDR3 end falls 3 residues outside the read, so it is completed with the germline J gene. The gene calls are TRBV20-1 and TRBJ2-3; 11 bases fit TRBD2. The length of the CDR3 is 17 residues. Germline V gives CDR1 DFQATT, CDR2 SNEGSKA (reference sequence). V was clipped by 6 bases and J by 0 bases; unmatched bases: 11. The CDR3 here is CSANPPLAGASTDTQYF. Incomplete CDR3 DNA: TGCAGTGCGAACCCACCACTAGCGGGAGCAAGCACAGATACG.

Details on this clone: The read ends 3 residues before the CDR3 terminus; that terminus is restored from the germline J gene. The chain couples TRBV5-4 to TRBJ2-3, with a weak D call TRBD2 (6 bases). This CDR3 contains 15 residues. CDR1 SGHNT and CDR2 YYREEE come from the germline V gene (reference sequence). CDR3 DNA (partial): TGTGCCAGCAGCTTGGCCGGGGGACCACAAGAGACG. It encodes CASSLAGGPQET. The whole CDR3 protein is CASSLAGGPQETQYF.

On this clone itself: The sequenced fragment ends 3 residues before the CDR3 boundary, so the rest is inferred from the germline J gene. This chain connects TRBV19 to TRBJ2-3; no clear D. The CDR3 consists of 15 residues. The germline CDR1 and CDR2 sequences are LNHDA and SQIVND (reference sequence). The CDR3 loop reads CASSFTEVGNQPQYF. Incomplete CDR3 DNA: TGTGCCAGTAGTTTCACAGAGGTAGGCAATCAGCCG.

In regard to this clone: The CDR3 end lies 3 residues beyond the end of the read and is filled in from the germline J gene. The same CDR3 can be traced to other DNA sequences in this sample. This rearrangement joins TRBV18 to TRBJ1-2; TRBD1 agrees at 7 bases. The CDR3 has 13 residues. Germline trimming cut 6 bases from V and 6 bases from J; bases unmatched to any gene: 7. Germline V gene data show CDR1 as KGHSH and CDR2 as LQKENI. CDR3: CASSQDRVDGYTF. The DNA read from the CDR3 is TGTGCCAGCTCGCAAGACAGGGTTGATGGC.

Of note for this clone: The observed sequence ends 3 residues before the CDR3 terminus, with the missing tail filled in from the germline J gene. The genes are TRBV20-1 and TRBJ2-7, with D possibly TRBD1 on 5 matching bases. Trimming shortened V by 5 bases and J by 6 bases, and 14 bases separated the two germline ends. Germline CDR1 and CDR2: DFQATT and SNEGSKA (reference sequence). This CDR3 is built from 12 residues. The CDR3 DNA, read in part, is TGCAGTGCTCCGAACCTTGGGGCCGAG. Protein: CSAPNLGAE. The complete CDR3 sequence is CSAPNLGAEQYF.

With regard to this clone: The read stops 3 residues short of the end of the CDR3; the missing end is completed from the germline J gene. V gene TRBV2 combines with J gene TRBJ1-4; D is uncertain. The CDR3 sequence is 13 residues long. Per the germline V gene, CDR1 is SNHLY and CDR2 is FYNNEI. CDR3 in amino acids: CAIRPTSAGELFF. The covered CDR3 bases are TGTGCCATACGCCCCACTAGCGCCGGGGAA.

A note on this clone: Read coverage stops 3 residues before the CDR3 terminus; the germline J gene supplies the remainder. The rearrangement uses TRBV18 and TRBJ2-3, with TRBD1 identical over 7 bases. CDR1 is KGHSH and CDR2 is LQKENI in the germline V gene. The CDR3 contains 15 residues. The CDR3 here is CASSARQGTNQPQYF. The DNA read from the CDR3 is TGTGCCAGCTCAGCTAGACAGGGAACTAATCAGCCG. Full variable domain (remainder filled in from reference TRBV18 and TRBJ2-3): NAGVMQNPRHLVRRRGQEARLRCSPMKGHSHVYWYRQLPEEGLKFMVYLQKENIIDESGMPKERFSAEFPKEGPSILRIQQVVRGDSAAYFCASSARQGTNQPQYFGPGTRLTVL.

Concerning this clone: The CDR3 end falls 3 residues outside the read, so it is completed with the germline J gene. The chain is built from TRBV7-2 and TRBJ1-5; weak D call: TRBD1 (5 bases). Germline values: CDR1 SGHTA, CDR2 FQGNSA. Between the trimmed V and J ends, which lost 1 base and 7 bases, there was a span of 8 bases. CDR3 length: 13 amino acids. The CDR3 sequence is CASSLEQAQPQHF. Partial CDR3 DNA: TGTGCCAGCAGCTTAGAACAGGCACAGCCC. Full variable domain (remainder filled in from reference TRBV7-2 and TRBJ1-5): GAGVSQSPSNKVTEKGKDVELRCDPISGHTALYWYRQSLGQGLEFLIYFQGNSAPDKSGLPSDRFSAERTGGSVSTLTIQRTQQEDSAVYLCASSLEQAQPQHFGDGTRLSIL.

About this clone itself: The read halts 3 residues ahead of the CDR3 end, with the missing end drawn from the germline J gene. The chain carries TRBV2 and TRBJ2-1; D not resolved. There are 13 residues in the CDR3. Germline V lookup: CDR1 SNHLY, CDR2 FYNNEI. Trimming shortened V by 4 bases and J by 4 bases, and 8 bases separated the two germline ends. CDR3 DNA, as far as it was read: TGTGCCAGCAGTGGTCTAGGATACAATGAG. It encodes CASSGLGYNE. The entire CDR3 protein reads CASSGLGYNEQFF.

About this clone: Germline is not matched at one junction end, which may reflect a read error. This CDR3 reads CASSAGMRAVFYGYTF. The CDR3 bases that were read are TGCGCCAGCAGCGCGGGCATGAGGGCCGTCTTCTATGGC. The chain employs TRBV4-2 and TRBJ1-2; D unclear. Read coverage stops 3 residues before the CDR3 terminus; the germline J gene supplies the remainder. CDR3 size: 16 residues. Germline CDR1 and CDR2: LGHNA and YNFKEQ.

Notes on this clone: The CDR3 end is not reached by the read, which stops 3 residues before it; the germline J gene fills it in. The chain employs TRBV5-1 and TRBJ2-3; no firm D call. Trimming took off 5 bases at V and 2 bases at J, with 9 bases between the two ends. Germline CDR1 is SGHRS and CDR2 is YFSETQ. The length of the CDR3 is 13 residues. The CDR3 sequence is CASRPDFTDTQYF. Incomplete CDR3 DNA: TGCGCCAGCAGGCCAGATTTCACAGATACG. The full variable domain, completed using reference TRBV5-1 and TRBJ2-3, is KAGVTQTPRYLIKTRGQQVTLSCSPISGHRSVSWYQQTPGQGLQFLFEYFSETQRNKGNFPGRFSGRQFSNSRSEMNVSTLELGDSALYLCASRPDFTDTQYFGPGTRLTVL.

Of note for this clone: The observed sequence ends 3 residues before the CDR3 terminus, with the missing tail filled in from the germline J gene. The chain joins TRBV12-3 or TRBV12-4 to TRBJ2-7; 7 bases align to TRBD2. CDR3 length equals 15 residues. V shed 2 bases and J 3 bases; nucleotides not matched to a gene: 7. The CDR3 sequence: CASSLRHPGGYEQYF. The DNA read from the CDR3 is TGTGCCAGCAGTTTACGACACCCGGGGGGCTACGAG.

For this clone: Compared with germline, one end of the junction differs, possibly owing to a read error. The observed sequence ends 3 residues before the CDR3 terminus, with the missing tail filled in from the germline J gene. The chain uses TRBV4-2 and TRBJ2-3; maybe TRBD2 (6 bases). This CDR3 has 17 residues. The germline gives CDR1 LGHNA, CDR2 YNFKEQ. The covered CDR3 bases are TGCGCCAGCAGCCAAGATCTAGCGCCGGGATCCCCGGAGACG. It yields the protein CASSQDLAPGSPET. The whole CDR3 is CASSQDLAPGSPETQYF.

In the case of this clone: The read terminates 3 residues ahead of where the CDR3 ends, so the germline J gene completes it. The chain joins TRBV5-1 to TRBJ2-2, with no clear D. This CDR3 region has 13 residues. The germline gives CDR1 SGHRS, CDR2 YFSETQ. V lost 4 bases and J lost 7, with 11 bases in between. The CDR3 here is CASSASRGGELFF. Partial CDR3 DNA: TGCGCCAGCAGCGCATCAAGAGGCGGGGAG. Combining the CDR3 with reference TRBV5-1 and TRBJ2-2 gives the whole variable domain KAGVTQTPRYLIKTRGQQVTLSCSPISGHRSVSWYQQTPGQGLQFLFEYFSETQRNKGNFPGRFSGRQFSNSRSEMNVSTLELGDSALYLCASSASRGGELFFGEGSRLTVL.

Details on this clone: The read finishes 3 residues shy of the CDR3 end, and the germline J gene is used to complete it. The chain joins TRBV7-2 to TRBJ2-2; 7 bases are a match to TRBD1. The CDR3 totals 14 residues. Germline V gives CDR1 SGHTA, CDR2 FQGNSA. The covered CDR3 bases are TGTGCCAGCAGCTTTACAGGGGCTAATTCACCG. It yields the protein CASSFTGANSP. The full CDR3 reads CASSFTGANSPLFF.

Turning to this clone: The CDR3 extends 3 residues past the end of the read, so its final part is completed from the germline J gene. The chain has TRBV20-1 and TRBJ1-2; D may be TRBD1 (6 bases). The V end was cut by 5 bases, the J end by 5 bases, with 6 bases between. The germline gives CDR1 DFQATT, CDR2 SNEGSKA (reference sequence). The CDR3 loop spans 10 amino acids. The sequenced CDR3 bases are TGCAGTGCTCAGGGGTATGGC. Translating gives CSAQGYG. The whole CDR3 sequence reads CSAQGYGYTF.

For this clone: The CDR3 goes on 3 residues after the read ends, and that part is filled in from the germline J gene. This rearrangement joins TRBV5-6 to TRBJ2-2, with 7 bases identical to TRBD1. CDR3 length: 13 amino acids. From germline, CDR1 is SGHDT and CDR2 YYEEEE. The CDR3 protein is CASSFRTGPRLFF. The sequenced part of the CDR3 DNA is TGTGCCAGCAGCTTCCGGACAGGCCCCCGG.